This TCR beta chain was identified during a study of blood T cell repertoires in COVID-19. The germline V gene encodes CDR1 LGHDT and CDR2 YNNKEL (reference sequence). This CDR3 contains 15 residues. The V segment lost 5 bases and the J segment 3 bases; nucleotides outside the gene matches: 6. In its sample, this clone was seen once. Methods used by the authors: Reference gene primer amplification gave estimated nucleated cell counts. Some clones are missing from TCRdb's copy, which holds only in-frame ones; the method was immunoSEQ multiplex PCR. V and J calls and clone size follow that table, whereas D and trimming were derived from the DNA. The data hold some 140,000 clones, with almost 85% observed a single time.

The material sequenced was PBMCs or T cells enriched from blood (not recorded which). The V and J genes are TRBV3-1 (or the pseudogene TRBV3-2) and TRBJ2-5, with 10 bases that match TRBD1. This TCR was recovered from a middle-aged man with acute COVID-19. The CDR3 protein is CASSDSGTGEETQYF. The CDR3 bases are TGTGCCAGCAGCGACTCTGGGACAGGGGAAGAGACCCAGTACTTC.